The clone carrying this TCR beta chain counts as medium-sized. The antigen remains undetermined. Repertoires were generated with immunoSEQ multiplex PCR, while TCRdb's copy carries only in-frame clones and drops some. Altogether 53,000 or so clones are present, 70% to 80% being singletons, with the ten largest covering more than 9.5%. These data come from a study of radiotherapy plus CTLA-4 blockade in lung cancer. On the study more broadly: Patients showed objective responses in under 20% of cases, and disease control was achieved by 25% to 35%.

Findings of the study overall: Expansion of tumor-derived TCR clones was observed in blood after radiotherapy plus ipilimumab. Together with interferon-beta, which increased in serum after radiation, early dynamic changes in blood T cell clones were reportedly the best predictors of response.

This CDR3 region has 14 residues. The germline gives CDR1 MNHEY, CDR2 SMNVEV (reference sequence). V lost 5 bases, J lost 3 bases, and 13 bases lay in between. This chain joins TRBV27 and TRBJ1-1; D is uncertain. The TCR was taken from a human donor with non-small cell lung cancer who had stable disease on radiotherapy plus ipilimumab. The material sequenced was peripheral blood, taken from a patient treated with radiotherapy plus ipilimumab. This chain's CDR3 is CASSELMGDTEAFF. The CDR3 DNA reads TGTGCCAGCAGTGAGTTAATGGGTGACACTGAAGCTTTCTTT.